This is a list of T cell receptor beta chains from one sample in a study of cytomegalovirus exposure and HLA in healthy donors. Clones were read by immunoSEQ multiplex PCR, and TCRdb kept only the in-frame ones, dropping some. This sample contains 150,000 to 200,000 clones. Sequenced: PBMCs. The source of these receptors is a woman aged 18-29 years in good health and CMV-seropositive. Each CDR3 is given with its conserved first and last residue. A D gene is named only where the DNA matches it firmly.

TRBV4-1,TRBJ1-3,14,.,TGCGCCAGCAGCTATGATGGACAAGGAAACACCATATATTTT,CASSYDGQGNTIYF
TRBV11-3,TRBJ2-2,15,.,TGTGCCAGCAGCGCGGGACAGAGTATATCCGGGGAGCTGTTTTTT,CASSAGQSISGELFF
TRBV4-1,TRBJ1-3,16,.,TGCGCCAGCAGCTCCCAACAGCCTACCTCTGGAAACACCATATATTTT,CASSSQQPTSGNTIYF
TRBV5-1,TRBJ2-2,16,TRBD2,TGCGCCAGCAGCTGGGGACTAGCGGGGAACACCGGGGAGCTGTTTTTT,CASSWGLAGNTGELFF
TRBV18,TRBJ1-2,14,.,TGTGCCAGCTCACCACGGCAAGGGGTGGATGGCTACACCTTC,CASSPRQGVDGYTF
TRBV10-3,TRBJ1-1,12,.,TGTGCCATCAGTGAGTCAAACTATGAAGCTTTCTTT,CAISESNYEAFF
TRBV6-4,TRBJ2-5,15,TRBD1,TGTGCCAGCAGTGAAGGGCAGGGGGCCCAAGAGACCCAGTACTTC,CASSEGQGAQETQYF
TRBV7-9,TRBJ2-7,17,.,TGTGCCAGCAGCTCGCGGCTCCGGGATACTACCCTCTACGAGCAGTACTTC,CASSSRLRDTTLYEQYF
TRBV10-1,TRBJ2-7,14,.,TGCGCCAGCAGTGAGCGGACAACGACCTACGAGCAGTACTTC,CASSERTTTYEQYF
TRBV7-2,TRBJ1-5,15,.,TGTGCCAGCAGCTTAGCTGCGACAGGACGTCAGCCCCAGCATTTT,CASSLAATGRQPQHF
TRBV5-6,TRBJ2-2,16,.,TGTGCCAGCAGCTTCGTCCAGCGACCGAACACCGGGGAGCTGTTTTTT,CASSFVQRPNTGELFF
TRBV20-1,TRBJ2-7,11,.,TGCAGTGCTAGTGGGAGAACCGAGCAGTACTTC,CSASGRTEQYF
TRBV5-1,TRBJ1-2,15,TRBD1,TGCGCCAGCAGCTTGGGTGACAGGGGAAACTATGACTACACCTTC,CASSLGDRGNYDYTF
TRBV7-2,TRBJ2-3,17,TRBD1,TGTGCCAGCAGCGCTCCGACAGGGATATCGATATTGGATACGCAGTATTTT,CASSAPTGISILDTQYF
TRBV10-3,TRBJ1-4,12,.,TGTGCCATCAGTGAAGAGAGGTCGAAACTGTTTTTT,CAISEERSKLFF
TRBV6-5,TRBJ2-3,14,TRBD1,TGTGCCAGCAGACTAGGACAGGGGACAGATACGCAGTATTTT,CASRLGQGTDTQYF
TRBV5-1,TRBJ2-1,16,TRBD1,TGCGCCAGCAGCGGTATCCCGGGGACAGCTTACAATGAGCAGTTCTTC,CASSGIPGTAYNEQFF
TRBV9,TRBJ2-3,16,TRBD2,TGTGCCAGCAGCGGGGGGGGAGGGAGTTTTACAGATACGCAGTATTTT,CASSGGGGSFTDTQYF
TRBV14,TRBJ1-1,16,.,TGTGCCAGCAGCCAAGCAAGAGGGATCGGGAACACTGAAGCTTTCTTT,CASSQARGIGNTEAFF
TRBV30,TRBJ1-2,15,TRBD1,TGTGCCTGGAGACCCATACAGGGGGCGGGCTATGGCTACACCTTC,CAWRPIQGAGYGYTF
TRBV11-3,TRBJ2-5,13,.,TGTGCCAGCTCAATGTCGGTTCAAGAGACCCAGTACTTC,CASSMSVQETQYF
TRBV7-8,TRBJ1-2,15,.,TGTGCCAGCAGCTTAGCGCAGGGAAGTTACTATGGCTACACCTTC,CASSLAQGSYYGYTF
TRBV27,TRBJ2-7,15,.,TGTGCCAGCAGTGCAAAAGGACAGTCCAGCTACGAGCAGTACTTC,CASSAKGQSSYEQYF
TRBV19,TRBJ1-5,16,.,TGTGCCAGTAGTGCCCGACTCCGCGGAACCAATCAGCCCCAGCATTTT,CASSARLRGTNQPQHF